This T cell receptor beta chain was obtained from a study of cytomegalovirus exposure and HLA in healthy donors (dated by TCRdb to 2016 to 2017). With regard to the full study: An earlier analysis of roughly 500 of the donors reported 250 to 350 Gb of sequence data and roughly 120 million unique TCR beta sequences obtained from roughly 180 million T cells. Using immunosequencing, the study profiled T cell repertoires from 500 to 800 subjects and related those repertoires to cytomegalovirus serostatus. The later analysis used no new phenotypic data to find candidate immune exposures, relying instead on TCR beta sequences and their occurrence across donors. Of the approximately 400 genotyped donors, roughly 80% were placed in the genetic ancestry cluster associated with self-reported Caucasian donors. Among 300 to 500 genotyped donors of the cohort, an average of approximately 240,000 unique TCR beta nucleotide sequences was sequenced per donor, of which about 19% were non-productive. A handful of DR-DQ haplotypes were handled as single units for association and clustering because linkage in the cohort was strong. An early release covering just under 650 HLA-typed donors comprised about 310 gigabases of sequencing data and 85 million or so unique TCR sequences. Class I and class II HLA loci were covered by the typing at four-digit resolution. The aim of the study was to test whether cataloging public T cell receptors could identify signatures of past pathogen exposure. A later genetic analysis took genome-wide SNP genotypes for about 55% of the roughly 700 donors and used that subset as a discovery cohort. Along with the approximately 600-subject first cohort, a separate validation cohort of around 110 different subjects was used. An earlier analysis of 587 of the donors used high-throughput TCR beta sequencing to judge whether each TCR beta V gene segment behaved as functional or pseudogenic. The number of donors typed differed by locus, with roughly 629-640 for A, B, C, DRB1 and DQB1, 522 for DQA1, about 610 for DPA1, and over 400 for DPB1. All discovery cohort repertoires had been generated on a single sequencing platform. The study combined high-throughput TCR immunosequencing, statistical association of individual TCRs with disease status, and machine learning to predict cytomegalovirus infection status. To study patterns of TCR occurrence, a later analysis re-analyzed previously published TCR beta repertoires from around 700 donors and added high-resolution HLA genotyping. Donor age, sex, ethnicity and CMV serostatus were compiled together with the repertoire data. Points the paper makes about the study in general: The sequencing pipeline was judged likely to have produced a cluster of highly shared sequence variants as a technical artifact. Because HLA typing was missing for some donors at each locus, association tests included only the typed subset. A later genetic analysis associated a missense DCLRE1C variant with V-gene and J-gene trimming of TCR beta chains, and an independent cohort replicated the association. CMV serostatus was the only immune exposure information available for the cohort. Because counts were too low, seventeen rarely observed V segments, including chromosome 9 orphons, were excluded from the earlier analysis of 500 to 700 of the donors. Compared with the roughly 670-donor mean, donors in an Asian-associated ancestry cluster had fewer N-insertions in productive TCRs, according to a later genetic analysis. An earlier analysis of several hundred of the donors showed that most TCR beta V segments appeared in productive rearrangements either about 87% or about 30% of the time, which broadly matched IMGT annotations. The study gave a list of some 150 TCR beta chains associated with cytomegalovirus. This cohort had only TCR beta chains sequenced, and the lack of alpha or paired-chain data limited which features could be detected. Most TCR sequences were observed very rarely across donors, whereas some public TCRs were present in many individuals. Linkage disequilibrium might explain the correlated functional status among segregating V segments, but an unknown experimental factor could not be excluded. A few of the identified cytomegalovirus-associated TCR beta chains were confirmed in vitro to be specific for cytomegalovirus antigens. A later analysis found that most CMV-associated TCR beta chains appeared HLA-restricted, with HLA associations seemingly driven largely by CMV exposure. When HLA alleles, especially DR and DQ, strongly co-occurred, attributing TCR associations to individual alleles was difficult. A later analysis associated 16,951 TCR beta sequences with specific HLA alleles at a false discovery rate of 0.05. It was suggested by the authors that the approach could potentially be generalized to other disease states and immunological phenotypes. Presence/absence analyses assumed roughly uniform sequencing depth across donors, an assumption that may not hold. A further reported finding was that TCR beta sequences accurately predicted the HLA-A and HLA-B alleles for most subjects in the first cohort. In both the original and validation cohorts, the classifier was reported to diagnose cytomegalovirus status with high specificity and sensitivity. In a later analysis, HLA-associated TCR beta chains showed more clonal expansion and lower generation probabilities than non-associated chains that were equally common. According to a later analysis, parvovirus B19, influenza, CMV and Epstein-Barr virus appeared linked to several top co-occurrence clusters. A later analysis found that TCR association rates varied across HLA loci, with DRB1 alleles showing the most associated TCRs and HLA-C alleles the fewest.

This clone was found once. The antigen this receptor binds is unknown. No clone much larger than this one lies a single base away; base qualities are absent. The method behind the library was the immunoSEQ multiplex PCR assay. A mixture of 60 forward primers for TCR Vbeta segments and 13 reverse primers for TCR Jbeta segments was used in the multiplex PCR. The CDR3 region of rearranged TCR beta genes was amplified from genomic DNA with a multiplex PCR assay. The Illumina HiSeq System was used to sequence the amplified TCR beta libraries as 87-base-pair reads. Per the source publication's procedure: In a later analysis, tens of millions of unique TCR beta chains were counted across the 690 or so repertoires, and around 10 million of these chains were shared by at least two donors. To remove PCR and sequencing errors, raw reads were error-corrected and collapsed into unique sequences using a nearest-neighbor algorithm that merged closely related sequences. V, D and J gene segments were assigned by aligning CDR3 sequences to IMGT reference sequences. For a sequence to be retained, a match of at least six nucleotides to both a V gene segment and a J gene segment was required. Rearrangements were classified as productive when the CDR3 lacked stop codons and remained in frame with V and J, and all other rearrangements were classified as non-productive. Following IMGT convention, CDR3 was defined as the stretch from the second conserved V-encoded cysteine to the conserved J-encoded phenylalanine. The earlier analysis of around 640 of the donors excluded sequences that lacked an unambiguous match to a single V gene segment. An earlier analysis of 587 of the donors classified V segments as functional when productive rearrangements were above 56.7% and as segregating when the standard deviation between donors was above 5%. A statistical classification framework was built for diagnosing cytomegalovirus status from the catalog of TCR beta chain sequences. In a later analysis, V and J genes were assigned by comparing TCR nucleotide sequences against IMGT/GENE-DB human TR gene sequences. Using the TCRdist pipeline, a later analysis assigned CDR3 sequences along with most-parsimonious VDJ recombination scenarios. A later analysis defined each TCR beta chain by its CDR3 amino acid sequence plus V-gene family, and excluded reads lacking a unique V-gene family. A later analysis removed 550 to 700 highly shared, low-generation-probability nucleotide sequences to deal with suspected cross-contamination and a sequencing artifact. For each public chain, a later analysis derived a clonal expansion index from normalized ranks of inferred template counts within each repertoire. In a later analysis, generation probabilities were computed using a VDJ recombination model fitted to out-of-frame rearrangements, and the results were checked against IGoR. Hypergeometric tests were used in a later analysis to score TCR-TCR, TCR-HLA and TCR-CMV co-occurrence, with a repertoire-size bias correction applied to the TCR pairs. In a later analysis, false discovery rates were estimated by permuting HLA or CMV assignments 20 times. In a later analysis, co-occurring TCRs were grouped using DBSCAN, with TCRdist sequence similarity added in when clustering inside HLA-allele-positive subsets. Repertoires with fewer than 30,000 or more than 120,000 public chains were left out of co-occurrence clustering, as were about 5 repertoires with anomalous nucleotide sharing. TCRdb took this table from immuneACCESS and kept in-frame rearrangements with V and J called. Such tables lack part of the clones; where checked against another copy, unresolved V genes explain under half of the gap, and the rest is unexplained. V and J calls and clone size follow that table, whereas D and trimming were derived from the DNA. This sample holds approximately 190,000 clones; about 70% were observed only once. The top ten clonotypes cover 2.6% of the sample.

The cohort was made up of several hundred healthy bone marrow donors. At the time of sampling, all cohort members were nominally healthy, though unrecorded immune exposures were likely present. The donor was CMV seropositive and was included in the group of approximately 310 seropositive cohort members. A peripheral blood sample was provided by each donor, and peripheral blood mononuclear cells were used for TCR beta sequencing. Genomic DNA extraction from the blood cell samples was performed with the Qiagen DNeasy Blood Extraction Kit. Material for sequencing was PBMCs. This sequence was found in a man aged 35-49 years in good health and CMV-seropositive.

The DNA is TGTGCCAGCAGCTCCGGAACAGGGTACTATGGCTACACCTTC. It specifies CASSSGTGYYGYTF. Recombination connected TRBV5-4 to TRBJ1-2; tentative D gene TRBD1, with 6 bases matching. The CDR1 and CDR2 encoded by the germline V gene (reference sequence) are SGHNT and YYREEE. The CDR3 holds 14 amino acids from the cysteine to the phenylalanine. Just the 42-base CDR3 DNA is kept, in frame starting at base 1. V was cut back by 3 bases and J by 3 bases, leaving a gap of 12 bases between them. Reference TRBV5-4 and TRBJ1-2 genes cover what lies past the CDR3, so the full variable domain is ETGVTQSPTHLIKTRGQQVTLRCSSQSGHNTVSWYQQALGQGPQFIFQYYREEENGRGNFPPRFSGLQFPNYSSELNVNALELDDSALYLCASSSGTGYYGYTFGSGTRLTVV.